A selection of T cell receptor beta chains follows, all from one sample in a study of T cell responses to AZD1222 COVID-19 vaccine. Produced via immunoSEQ multiplex PCR; TCRdb's table is partial and in-frame only. The table has 130,000 to 150,000 clones, about 92% seen once; the top ten hold 9% to 15%. The specimen comprised peripheral blood, sampled after recovery from COVID-19. Receptors originate from an adult who had recovered from COVID-19. Both conserved end residues are trimmed from each CDR3. Fields, in order: V gene, CDR3 protein.

v_gene: TRBV9; CDR3aa: ASSPGAGYSSTDTQY
v_gene: TRBV5-1; CDR3aa: ASSHGTSGRVNTQY
v_gene: TRBV7-3; CDR3aa: ASSLGGIYEQY
v_gene: TRBV28; CDR3aa: ASSVQGEQY
v_gene: TRBV27; CDR3aa: ASSPGTSGSSYNEQF
v_gene: TRBV6-5; CDR3aa: ASSSDVYQETQY
v_gene: TRBV28; CDR3aa: ASEGAAEGDTEAF
v_gene: TRBV10-3; CDR3aa: AISEANTGELF
v_gene: TRBV3-1/TRBV3-2; CDR3aa: ASSISGGPDYEQY
v_gene: TRBV28; CDR3aa: ASSLYAGGPGTQETQY
v_gene: TRBV3-1/TRBV3-2; CDR3aa: ASSRTGDYYEQY
v_gene: TRBV10-2; CDR3aa: ASRAGRNIQY
v_gene: TRBV6-1; CDR3aa: ASSELAGTTHYNEQF
v_gene: TRBV5-6; CDR3aa: ASSFYRGHATNEKLF
v_gene: TRBV6-1; CDR3aa: ASSEGRNEQF
v_gene: TRBV28; CDR3aa: ASSGPDRQTDTQY
v_gene: TRBV10-3; CDR3aa: AITATANYGYT
v_gene: TRBV9; CDR3aa: ASSEGSGSGYEQY
v_gene: TRBV5-1; CDR3aa: ASVSYLGTGDRIAF
v_gene: TRBV6-5; CDR3aa: ASSYRGRGVETEAF
v_gene: TRBV3-1/TRBV3-2; CDR3aa: ASRGQGVDKLF
v_gene: TRBV30; CDR3aa: AWRPGNAIETQY
v_gene: TRBV19; CDR3aa: ASSLGFSWSYEQY
v_gene: TRBV19; CDR3aa: ASSMRVTEAF
v_gene: TRBV14; CDR3aa: ASSKTGYEQY
v_gene: TRBV2; CDR3aa: ASLLAGWGNEQF
v_gene: TRBV19; CDR3aa: ASTPTSGKYEQF
v_gene: TRBV27; CDR3aa: ASRGQETQY
v_gene: TRBV28; CDR3aa: ASSLRTGTYSPLH
v_gene: TRBV5-5; CDR3aa: ASRWTETNEKLF
v_gene: TRBV28; CDR3aa: ASSSPVVGNYGYT
v_gene: TRBV10-2; CDR3aa: ASSDTAAGELF
v_gene: TRBV13; CDR3aa: ASSHRQGANNEQF
v_gene: TRBV27; CDR3aa: AIGEAGGEQY
v_gene: TRBV25-1; CDR3aa: ASGAPGSYEQY
v_gene: TRBV13; CDR3aa: ASSKGTFSTGELF
v_gene: TRBV11-2; CDR3aa: ASSLDLPPMQAHGYT
v_gene: TRBV14; CDR3aa: ASSPTHRGASGANVLT
v_gene: TRBV28; CDR3aa: ASSSGQAHSPLH
v_gene: TRBV5-6; CDR3aa: ASSALGGGWEQY
v_gene: TRBV28; CDR3aa: ASSRDRRWY
v_gene: TRBV29-1; CDR3aa: SVEGLPGGEQY